This TCR beta chain was recovered during a study of beta chain features in type 1 diabetes. What was sequenced were expressed TCRB transcripts, since all of the isolated RNA had been reverse transcribed. The table came from immunoSEQ multiplex PCR; TCRdb's copy has only in-frame clones and leaves some out. The sample yields hundreds of thousands of clones, 15% to 17% seen once. V gave up 4 bases and J gave up 7 bases, with 19 bases separating them. This CDR3 is 14 amino acids long. Germline lookup yields CDR1 SQVTM and CDR2 ANQGSEA. This clone has just a few counts. Sequencing input: naive CD4+ T cells from blood. The V and J genes are TRBV29-1 and TRBJ2-5; a weak D match, TRBD2 (5 bases). This clonotype was sampled from a man aged 18-30 years in good health. This CDR3 reads CSVVRGSRLGTQYF. Written as DNA, the CDR3 is TGCAGCGTTGTACGGGGTTCCCGTTTGGGGACCCAGTACTTC.